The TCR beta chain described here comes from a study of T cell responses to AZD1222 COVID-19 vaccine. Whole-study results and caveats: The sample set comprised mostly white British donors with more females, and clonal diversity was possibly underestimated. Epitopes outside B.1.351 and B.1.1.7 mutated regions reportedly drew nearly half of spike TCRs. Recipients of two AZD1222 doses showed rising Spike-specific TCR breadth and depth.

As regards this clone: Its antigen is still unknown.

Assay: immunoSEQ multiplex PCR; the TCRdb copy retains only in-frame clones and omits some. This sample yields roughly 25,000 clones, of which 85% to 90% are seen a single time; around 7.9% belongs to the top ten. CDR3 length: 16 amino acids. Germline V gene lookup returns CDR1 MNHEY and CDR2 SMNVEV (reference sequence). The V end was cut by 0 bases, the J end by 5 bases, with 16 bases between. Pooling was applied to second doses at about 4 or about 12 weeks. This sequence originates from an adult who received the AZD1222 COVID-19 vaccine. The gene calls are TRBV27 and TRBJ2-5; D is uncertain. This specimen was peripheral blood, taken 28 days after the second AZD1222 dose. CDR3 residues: CASSLSPLGAGETQYF. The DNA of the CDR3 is TGTGCCAGCAGTTTATCGCCCCTCGGAGCTGGCGAGACCCAGTACTTC.